This entry lists 25 T cell receptor beta chains sequenced from one sample in a study of shared clonotypes between healthy human individuals. Naive CD8 cells were CD45RO-negative, positively selected for CCR7, excluding terminally differentiated effector memory CD45RA+ cells. The assay was immunoSEQ multiplex PCR, and TCRdb's table has in-frame clones only and misses some. This table holds about 680,000 clones, around 92% found once. The sequencing input was naive CD8+ T cells sorted from blood. These receptors originate from a man aged 25 to 40 in good health.

As regards this clone: Other DNA sequences of this sample code for an identical CDR3. This chain uses TRBV7-9 with TRBJ1-1; no definite D call. V dropped 1 base and J dropped 7 bases, with 7 bases sitting between them. Germline V gives CDR1 SEHNR, CDR2 FQNEAQ (reference sequence). CDR3 length equals 12 residues. Here the CDR3 reads CASSLVGSEAFF. CDR3 DNA sequence: TGTGCCAGCAGCTTAGTAGGGAGTGAAGCTTTCTTT.

The CDR3 spells CASKRGGTSAFPLGDEQFF. CDR3 nucleotides: TGTGCCAGCAAAAGGGGGGGCACTAGCGCCTTCCCTTTGGGGGATGAGCAGTTCTTC. The gene calls are TRBV21-1 and TRBJ2-1; the D segment call TRBD2 is taken from the table without a DNA check. TRBV21-1 is reported as a pseudogene. This CDR3 is built from 19 residues.

Turning to this clone: Other nucleotide sequences in the sample specify the same CDR3. This chain joins TRBV7-9 and TRBJ2-7, with unresolved D. The V gene's germline CDR1 is SEHNR and CDR2 FQNEAQ (reference sequence). The CDR3 length is 12 residues. The V and J ends lost 2 bases and 2 bases respectively, with 4 bases between them. The CDR3 DNA sequence: TGTGCCAGCAGCTTACCCGCCTACGAGCAGTACTTC. It codes for CASSLPAYEQYF.

This chain uses TRBV5-8 with TRBJ2-7; TRBD2 aligns across 12 bases. V was pared by 1 base and J by 4 bases, with 0 bases of the junction left unmatched. This CDR3 comprises 14 residues. Germline assignment: CDR1 SGHTS and CDR2 YDEGEE. The CDR3 nucleotides are TGTGCCAGCAGCTTGACTAGCGGGGGGTACGAGCAGTACTTC. Translating gives CASSLTSGGYEQYF.

The chain joins TRBV28 to TRBJ1-3; D perhaps matches TRBD1 (6 bases). Trimming stripped 5 bases from V and 1 base from J, with 9 bases between. The CDR3 has 14 amino acids. Germline CDR1 MDHEN, CDR2 SYDVKM. The CDR3 here is CASSTGRSGNTIYF. CDR3 coding DNA: TGTGCCAGCAGTACAGGGAGGTCTGGAAACACCATATATTTT.

The count of this clone is one. The rearrangement links TRBV9 to TRBJ2-1, with TRBD1 matching 9 bases. Germline values: CDR1 SGDLS, CDR2 YYNGEE. The J segment lost 6 bases and the V segment lost 4 bases, leaving 8 bases of the junction unmatched. There are 15 residues in the CDR3. The CDR3 coding sequence is TGTGCCAGCAGCTTACCAAGACAGGGGGGCAATGAGCAGTTCTTC. Its translation: CASSLPRQGGNEQFF.

This clone was counted between two and nine times. Other DNA sequences within the sample encode an identical CDR3. The chain employs TRBV9 and TRBJ1-1, with D maybe TRBD1 (5 bases). The CDR3 has 14 amino acids. V lost 0 bases and J 0 bases, leaving 6 bases between the germline ends. Germline V gene lookup returns CDR1 SGDLS and CDR2 YYNGEE. CDR3 sequence reads: CASSVGGVNTEAFF. The CDR3 DNA follows: TGTGCCAGCAGCGTAGGAGGGGTGAACACTGAAGCTTTCTTT.

V and J are TRBV29-1 and TRBJ1-1; no firm D call. This CDR3 is 12 amino acids long. Trimming left V 3 bases short and J 6 bases short, with 11 bases between. Germline V gene sequence: CDR1 SQVTM, CDR2 ANQGSEA. The CDR3 reads CSVEMDDPEAFF. CDR3 sequence (DNA): TGCAGCGTTGAGATGGATGATCCTGAAGCTTTCTTT. Looking up the rest from reference TRBV29-1 and TRBJ1-1 gives the full variable domain: SAVISQKPSRDICQRGTSLTIQCQVDSQVTMMFWYRQQPGQSLTLIATANQGSEATYESGFVIDKFPISRPNLTFSTLTVSNMSPEDSSIYLCSVEMDDPEAFFGQGTRLTVV.

The rearrangement uses TRBV2 and TRBJ2-4, with D uncertain. The CDR3 length is 16 residues. The germline gives CDR1 SNHLY, CDR2 FYNNEI. The V end lost 2 bases, the J end lost 0 bases, and 11 bases lay between the germline ends. The CDR3 DNA reads TGTGCCAGCAGTGAACCCACCCTGCTAGCCAAAAACATTCAGTACTTC. Translation: CASSEPTLLAKNIQYF.

This rearrangement joins TRBV28 to TRBJ1-2; unclear D gene. Per the germline V gene, CDR1 is MDHEN and CDR2 is SYDVKM. CDR3 size: 12 residues. Trimming took off 3 bases at V and 5 bases at J, with 7 bases between the two ends. The CDR3: CASSFRQYGYTF. Here the CDR3 DNA reads TGTGCCAGCAGTTTTCGGCAATATGGCTACACCTTC.

The genes are TRBV18 and TRBJ2-3; the D is unclear. The V end lost 5 bases, the J end lost 0 bases, and 9 bases lay between the germline ends. This CDR3 spans 14 amino acids. Looked up from germline, CDR1 is KGHSH and CDR2 is LQKENI. The DNA of the CDR3 is TGTGCCAGCTCAGGGCAGGCTAGCACAGATACGCAGTATTTT. Its translation is CASSGQASTDTQYF.

The chain combines TRBV9 with TRBJ2-7, with TRBD1 matching over 12 bases. The ends lost 4 bases at V and 5 bases at J; junction bases unmatched: 7. The CDR3 has 15 amino acids. Germline loops: CDR1 SGDLS, CDR2 YYNGEE. CDR3 loop: CASSPYGTGGDEQYF. DNA for the CDR3: TGTGCCAGCAGCCCTTACGGGACAGGGGGCGACGAGCAGTACTTC. The full variable domain, rest sourced from reference TRBV9 and TRBJ2-7, is DSGVTQTPKHLITATGQRVTLRCSPRSGDLSVYWYQQSLDQGLQFLIQYYNGEERAKGNILERFSAQQFPDLHSELNLSSLELGDSALYFCASSPYGTGGDEQYFGPGTRLTVT.

This chain links TRBV29-1 with TRBJ2-1; 12 bases are a match to TRBD2. Germline CDR1 reads SQVTM; CDR2 reads ANQGSEA. J lost 5 bases, V lost 2 bases, and 1 base had no gene match. CDR3 length equals 14 residues. The CDR3 coding sequence is TGCAGCGTTGAAACTAGCGGGGGGAACAATGAGCAGTTCTTC. This encodes CSVETSGGNNEQFF.

As to this clone: At one end, the junction sequence differs from germline, possibly due to a read error. The chain joins TRBV6-5 to TRBJ2-7, with 11 positions matching TRBD2. The CDR3 is 14 amino acids. CDR1 MNHEY and CDR2 SVGAGI come from the germline V gene. CDR3 nucleotide sequence: TGTGCCATCAGTGACACTAGCGGGAGCTACGAGCAGTACTTC. Protein: CAISDTSGSYEQYF.

The gene calls are TRBV11-2 and TRBJ2-5, with a weak D call TRBD2 (5 bases). Trimming took off 5 bases at V and 9 bases at J, with 19 bases between the two ends. Germline V lookup: CDR1 SGHAT, CDR2 FQNNGV. CDR3 size: 14 residues. CDR3 DNA: TGTGCCAGCAGCCCCGGACTGGGCGACGTGGCCCAGTACTTC. Translation: CASSPGLGDVAQYF.

This chain connects TRBV28 to TRBJ2-3; the D gene is possibly TRBD1 (6 bases). This CDR3 region has 16 residues. Germline assignment: CDR1 MDHEN and CDR2 SYDVKM. The V end lost 3 bases, the J end lost 0 bases, and 13 bases lay between the germline ends. CDR3 nucleotides: TGTGCCAGCAGTTTGGGGGACACCCATAGCACAGATACGCAGTATTTT. Protein sequence: CASSLGDTHSTDTQYF.

V and J are TRBV7-9 and TRBJ1-2; D is undetermined. Germline CDR1 and CDR2: SEHNR and FQNEAQ (reference sequence). This CDR3 comprises 13 residues. Trimming left V 2 bases short and J 2 bases short, with 6 bases between. The CDR3 region is CASSLHENYGYTF. Here the CDR3 DNA reads TGTGCCAGCAGCTTACACGAGAACTATGGCTACACCTTC.

The CDR3 sequence: CATSRSGSSYNEQFF. The CDR3 bases are TGTGCCACCAGCAGAAGCGGGAGCTCCTACAATGAGCAGTTCTTC. The gene calls are TRBV15 and TRBJ2-1; TRBD2 matches at 8 bases. Germline V gene data show CDR1 as LNHNV and CDR2 as YYDKDF (reference sequence). Trimming took 2 bases from V and 0 from J; bases not matched to a gene: 0. The CDR3 is 15 amino acids.

J is TRBJ2-7 and V is TRBV27; 7 nucleotides align to TRBD1. V lost 4 bases, J lost 2 bases, and 5 bases stayed unmatched. From germline, CDR1 is MNHEY and CDR2 SMNVEV (reference sequence). This CDR3 region has 14 residues. DNA for the CDR3: TGTGCCAGCAGTTATTCGGGACAGACCTACGAGCAGTACTTC. Protein product: CASSYSGQTYEQYF.

This clone was counted once. This chain joins TRBV6-1 and TRBJ1-3, with 8 bases identical to TRBD1. There are 15 residues in the CDR3. The J segment lost 2 bases and the V segment lost 8 bases, leaving 8 bases of the junction unmatched. Per the germline V gene, CDR1 is MNHNS and CDR2 is SASEGT. DNA of the CDR3: TGTGCCAGCGGGGTGGGGGACAGGACTGGAAACACCATATATTTT. This codes for CASGVGDRTGNTIYF.

The J gene is TRBJ2-3, the V gene TRBV7-8; 10 bases agree with TRBD1. V shed 1 base and J 3 bases; nucleotides not matched to a gene: 10. Germline CDR1 SGHVS, CDR2 FQNEAQ. The CDR3 has 18 amino acids. The CDR3 loop reads CASSLGVGTGEGTDTQYF. The DNA for the CDR3 is TGTGCCAGCAGCTTAGGGGTCGGGACAGGGGAAGGTACAGATACGCAGTATTTT.

Only a few counts were recorded for this clone. The chain combines TRBV13 with TRBJ2-3; unclear D gene. This CDR3 comprises 14 residues. Per germline, CDR1 PRHDT and CDR2 FYEKMQ (reference sequence). V gave up 2 bases and J gave up 3 bases, with 9 bases separating them. CDR3 region: CASSLYPATDTQYF. CDR3 DNA: TGTGCCAGCAGCTTATATCCCGCAACAGATACGCAGTATTTT.

The chain uses TRBV5-1 and TRBJ2-7; D not certain. V lost 2 bases, J lost 3 bases, and 12 bases lay in between. CDR1 and CDR2 from the germline V gene are SGHRS and YFSETQ. The CDR3 contains 14 residues. The CDR3 sequence: CASSFRATFYEQYF. The CDR3 DNA is TGCGCCAGCAGCTTCCGGGCTACATTCTACGAGCAGTACTTC. The full variable domain, its missing parts supplied by reference TRBV5-1 and TRBJ2-7, is KAGVTQTPRYLIKTRGQQVTLSCSPISGHRSVSWYQQTPGQGLQFLFEYFSETQRNKGNFPGRFSGRQFSNSRSEMNVSTLELGDSALYLCASSFRATFYEQYFGPGTRLTVT.

The chain is built from TRBV14 and TRBJ2-7; perhaps TRBD1 as D (5 bases). This CDR3 region has 13 residues. The V and J ends lost 4 bases and 3 bases respectively, with 10 bases between them. Germline V gives CDR1 SGHDN, CDR2 FVKESK. The chain's CDR3 is CASSPSTVYEQYF. CDR3 nucleotide sequence: TGTGCCAGCAGCCCATCGACAGTCTACGAGCAGTACTTC. Together with reference TRBV14 and TRBJ2-7, the CDR3 gives the full variable domain: EAGVTQFPSHSVIEKGQTVTLRCDPISGHDNLYWYRRVMGKEIKFLLHFVKESKQDESGMPNNRFLAERTGGTYSTLKVQPAELEDSGVYFCASSPSTVYEQYFGPGTRLTVT.

This sequence joins TRBV15 and TRBJ2-7, with 10 bases that match TRBD1. V gave up 3 bases and J gave up 0 bases; unmatched junction bases: 5. The CDR3 loop spans 16 amino acids. Looked up from germline, CDR1 is LNHNV and CDR2 is YYDKDF (reference sequence). CDR3 amino acids: CATSSKGQGFSYEQYF. CDR3 nucleotides: TGTGCCACCAGCAGCAAGGGACAGGGGTTCTCCTACGAGCAGTACTTC. Together with reference TRBV15 and TRBJ2-7, the CDR3 gives the full variable domain: DAMVIQNPRYQVTQFGKPVTLSCSQTLNHNVMYWYQQKSSQAPKLLFHYYDKDFNNEADTPDNFQSRRPNTSFCFLDIRSPGLGDTAMYLCATSSKGQGFSYEQYFGPGTRLTVT.